This TCR beta chain is from a study of blood T cell repertoires in COVID-19. Study as a whole: Acute and convalescent COVID-19 specimens originated in the United States, Italy and Spain. PBMCs, B-cell-depleted T cells, or T cells provided the cDNA or gDNA that made up the material.

CDR3 length equals 15 residues. The V end lost 2 bases, the J end lost 6 bases, and 11 bases lay between the germline ends. Germline lookup yields CDR1 SNHLY and CDR2 FYNNEI. As processed by the authors: From reference gene primer amplification, estimates of nucleated cell counts were derived. Some clones are missing from TCRdb's copy, which holds only in-frame ones; the method was immunoSEQ multiplex PCR. The V and J calls and the clone size are those of that table, but D and trimming were determined from the DNA. Of about 170,000 clones detected, about 85% appear once; the ten largest clones hold 1.2%.

The V call is TRBV2, the J call TRBJ1-6, with a possible D match to TRBD1 (6 bases). Sample: peripheral blood. The source is a man in his sixties who had recovered from COVID-19. DNA for the CDR3: TGTGCCAGCAGTGAACGAGGGGGAAGTAATTCACCCCTCCACTTT. This translates into CASSERGGSNSPLHF. Supplemented by reference TRBV2 and TRBJ1-6, the full variable domain reads EPEVTQTPSHQVTQMGQEVILRCVPISNHLYFYWYRQILGQKVEFLVSFYNNEISEKSEIFDDQFSVERPDGSNFTLKIRSTKLEDSAMYFCASSERGGSNSPLHFGNGTRLTVT.